The present T cell receptor (beta chain) was sequenced within a study of cytomegalovirus exposure and HLA in healthy donors. This CDR3 is built from 14 residues. Trimming pared 4 bases from V and 0 bases from J, leaving 9 bases between. Per germline, CDR1 MDHEN and CDR2 SYDVKM. General study results and limits: In the 120 or so validation repertoires, approximately 94% of cluster scores exceeded 0, per a later analysis.

The repertoire was sequenced with immunoSEQ multiplex PCR; TCRdb's copy has only in-frame clones and lacks some. The sample lists about 330,000 clones; 86% were seen once. As regards this clone: Antigen: not known.

The rearrangement uses TRBV28 and TRBJ1-2, with D tentatively TRBD1 (5 bases). The sample comprised PBMCs. The origin of this receptor is a woman aged 18-29 years in good health and CMV-seronegative. For the CDR3, the DNA is TGTGCCAGCAGTTCTTACAGGACTAACTATGGCTACACCTTC. This translates into CASSSYRTNYGYTF.